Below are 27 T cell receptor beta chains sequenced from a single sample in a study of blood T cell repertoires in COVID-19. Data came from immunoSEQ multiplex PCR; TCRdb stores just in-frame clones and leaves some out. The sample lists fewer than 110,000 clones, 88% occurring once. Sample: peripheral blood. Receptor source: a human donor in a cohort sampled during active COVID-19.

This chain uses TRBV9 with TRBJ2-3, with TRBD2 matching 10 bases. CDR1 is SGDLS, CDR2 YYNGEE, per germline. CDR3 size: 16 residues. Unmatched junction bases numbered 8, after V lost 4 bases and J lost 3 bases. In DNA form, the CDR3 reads TGTGCCAGCAGCCCTCTAGCGGGAGAAGGGACAGATACGCAGTATTTT. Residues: CASSPLAGEGTDTQYF.

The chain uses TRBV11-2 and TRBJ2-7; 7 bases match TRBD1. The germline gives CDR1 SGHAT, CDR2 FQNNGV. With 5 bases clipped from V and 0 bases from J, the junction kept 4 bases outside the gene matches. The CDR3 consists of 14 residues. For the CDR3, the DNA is TGTGCCAGCAGCGCCGGGACAGTCTCCTACGAGCAGTACTTC. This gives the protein CASSAGTVSYEQYF.

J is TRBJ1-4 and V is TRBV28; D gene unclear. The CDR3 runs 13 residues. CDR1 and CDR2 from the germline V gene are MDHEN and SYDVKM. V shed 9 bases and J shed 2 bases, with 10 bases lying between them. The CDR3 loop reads CASHQDTNEKLFF. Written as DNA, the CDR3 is TGTGCCAGTCACCAGGATACTAATGAAAAACTGTTTTTT.

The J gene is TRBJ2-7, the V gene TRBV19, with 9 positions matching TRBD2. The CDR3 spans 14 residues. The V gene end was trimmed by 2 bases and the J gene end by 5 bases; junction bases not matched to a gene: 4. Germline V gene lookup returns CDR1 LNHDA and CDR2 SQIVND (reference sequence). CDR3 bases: TGTGCCAGTAGTATACGGCTAGCGGGAAACGAGCAGTACTTC. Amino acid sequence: CASSIRLAGNEQYF.

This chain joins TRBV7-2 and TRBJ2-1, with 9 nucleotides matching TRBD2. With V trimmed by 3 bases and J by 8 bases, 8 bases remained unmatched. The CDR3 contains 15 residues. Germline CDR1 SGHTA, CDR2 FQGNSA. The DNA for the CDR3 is TGTGCCAGCAGCTTTGGCGGGAGGGCTCGGGATGAGCAGTTCTTC. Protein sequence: CASSFGGRARDEQFF. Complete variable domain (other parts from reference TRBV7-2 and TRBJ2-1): GAGVSQSPSNKVTEKGKDVELRCDPISGHTALYWYRQSLGQGLEFLIYFQGNSAPDKSGLPSDRFSAERTGGSVSTLTIQRTQQEDSAVYLCASSFGGRARDEQFFGPGTRLTVL.

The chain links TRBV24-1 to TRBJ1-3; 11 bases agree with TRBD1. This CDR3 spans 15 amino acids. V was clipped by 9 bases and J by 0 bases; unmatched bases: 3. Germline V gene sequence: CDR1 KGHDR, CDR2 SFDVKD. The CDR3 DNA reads TGTGCCACCCGTGGACAGGGGGCCTCTGGAAACACCATATATTTT. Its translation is CATRGQGASGNTIYF.

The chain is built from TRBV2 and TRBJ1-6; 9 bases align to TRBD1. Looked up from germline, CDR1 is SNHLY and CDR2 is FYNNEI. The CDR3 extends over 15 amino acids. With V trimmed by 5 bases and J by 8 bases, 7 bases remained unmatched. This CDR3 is CASSYTGGQDSPLHF. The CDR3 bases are TGTGCCAGCAGTTACACAGGGGGCCAGGATTCACCCCTCCACTTT.

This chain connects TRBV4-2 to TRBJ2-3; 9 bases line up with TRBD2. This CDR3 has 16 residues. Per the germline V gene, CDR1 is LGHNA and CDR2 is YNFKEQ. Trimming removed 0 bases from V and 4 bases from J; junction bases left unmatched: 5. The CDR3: CASSQDLAGGPDTQYF. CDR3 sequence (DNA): TGTGCCAGCAGCCAAGATCTTGCGGGGGGGCCAGATACGCAGTATTTT.

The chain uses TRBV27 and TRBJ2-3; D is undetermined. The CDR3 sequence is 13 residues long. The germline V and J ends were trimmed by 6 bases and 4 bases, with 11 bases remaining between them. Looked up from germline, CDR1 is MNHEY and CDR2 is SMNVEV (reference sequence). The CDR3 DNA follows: TGTGCCAGCAGGCTCAGCGTGGCAGATACGCAGTATTTT. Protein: CASRLSVADTQYF.

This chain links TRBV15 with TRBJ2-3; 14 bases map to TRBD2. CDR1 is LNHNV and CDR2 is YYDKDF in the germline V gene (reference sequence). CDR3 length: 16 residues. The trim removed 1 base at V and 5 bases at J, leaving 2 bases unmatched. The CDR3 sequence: CATSRATSGGEDTQYF. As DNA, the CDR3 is TGTGCCACCAGCAGAGCGACTAGCGGGGGGGAAGATACGCAGTATTTT.

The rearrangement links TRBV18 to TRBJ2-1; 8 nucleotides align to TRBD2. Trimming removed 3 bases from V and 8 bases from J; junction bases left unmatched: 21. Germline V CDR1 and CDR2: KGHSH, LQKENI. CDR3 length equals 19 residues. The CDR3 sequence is CASSPLIASGSRFLDEQFF. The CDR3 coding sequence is TGTGCCAGCTCACCTTTGATAGCGAGCGGGAGTCGGTTTTTAGATGAGCAGTTCTTC.

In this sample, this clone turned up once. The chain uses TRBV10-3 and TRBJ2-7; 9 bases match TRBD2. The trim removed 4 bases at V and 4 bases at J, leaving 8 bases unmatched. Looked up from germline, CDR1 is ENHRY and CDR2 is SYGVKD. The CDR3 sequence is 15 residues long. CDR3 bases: TGTGCCATCAGTGGATCTAGCGGGGTTGGTTACGAGCAGTACTTC. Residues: CAISGSSGVGYEQYF.

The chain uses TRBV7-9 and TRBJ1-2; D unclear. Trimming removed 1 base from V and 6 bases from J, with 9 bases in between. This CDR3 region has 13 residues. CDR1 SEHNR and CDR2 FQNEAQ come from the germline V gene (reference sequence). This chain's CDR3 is CASSLGPGDGYTF. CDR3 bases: TGTGCCAGCAGCTTAGGCCCCGGTGATGGCTACACCTTC.

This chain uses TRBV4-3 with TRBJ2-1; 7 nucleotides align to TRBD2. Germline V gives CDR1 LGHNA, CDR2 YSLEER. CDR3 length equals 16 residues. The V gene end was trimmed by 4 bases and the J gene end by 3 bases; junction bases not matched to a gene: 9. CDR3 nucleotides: TGCGCCAGCAGCCTTAGGAATAGCGGGTACTACAATGAGCAGTTCTTC. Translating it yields CASSLRNSGYYNEQFF.

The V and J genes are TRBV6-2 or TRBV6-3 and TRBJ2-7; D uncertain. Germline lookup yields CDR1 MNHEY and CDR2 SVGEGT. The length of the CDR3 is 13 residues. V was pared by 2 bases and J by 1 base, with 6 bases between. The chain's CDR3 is CASSYLLSYEQYF. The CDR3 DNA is TGTGCCAGCAGTTACCTGCTATCCTACGAGCAGTACTTC.

The DNA of the CDR3 is TGTGCCAGTAGTGGGGGCCGCACAGATACGCAGTATTTT. Translation: CASSGGRTDTQYF. The chain couples TRBV19 to TRBJ2-3; a possible D gene is TRBD1 (6 bases). CDR1 and CDR2 (germline): LNHDA, SQIVND (reference sequence). V was pared by 5 bases and J by 1 base, with 7 bases between. This CDR3 region has 13 residues.

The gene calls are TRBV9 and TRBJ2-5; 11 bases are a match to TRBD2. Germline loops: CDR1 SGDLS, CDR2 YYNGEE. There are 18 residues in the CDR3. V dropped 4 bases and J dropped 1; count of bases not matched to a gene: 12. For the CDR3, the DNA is TGTGCCAGCAGCCCCGGGATAGCGGGGGGGGGTCGCCAAGAGACCCAGTACTTC. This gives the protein CASSPGIAGGGRQETQYF.

CDR3: CASSPGQFGEKLFF. The CDR3, as DNA: TGTGCCAGCAGTCCAGGTCAATTCGGTGAAAAACTGTTTTTT. The genes are TRBV2 and TRBJ1-4; no firm D call. V lost 5 bases, J lost 7 bases, and 14 bases lay in between. The CDR3 spans 14 residues. Looked up from germline, CDR1 is SNHLY and CDR2 is FYNNEI.

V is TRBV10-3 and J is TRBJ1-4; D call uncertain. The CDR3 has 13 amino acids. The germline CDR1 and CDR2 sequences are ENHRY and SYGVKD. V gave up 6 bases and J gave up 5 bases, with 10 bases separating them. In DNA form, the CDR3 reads TGTGCCATCAGGGGCAGCCTCAATGAAAAACTGTTTTTT. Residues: CAIRGSLNEKLFF.

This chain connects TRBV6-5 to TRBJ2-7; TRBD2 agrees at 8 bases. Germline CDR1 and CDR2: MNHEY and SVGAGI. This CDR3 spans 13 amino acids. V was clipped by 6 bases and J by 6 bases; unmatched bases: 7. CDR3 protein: CASRWGTSSEQYF. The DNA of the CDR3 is TGTGCCAGCAGGTGGGGGACTAGTTCCGAGCAGTACTTC.

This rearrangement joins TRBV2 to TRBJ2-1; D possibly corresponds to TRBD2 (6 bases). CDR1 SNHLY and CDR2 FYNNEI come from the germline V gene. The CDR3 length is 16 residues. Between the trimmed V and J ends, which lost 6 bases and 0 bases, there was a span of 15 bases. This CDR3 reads CASSFIPTSSYNEQFF. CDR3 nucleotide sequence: TGTGCCAGCAGCTTTATCCCGACTAGCTCCTACAATGAGCAGTTCTTC.

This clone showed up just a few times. The CDR3 DNA is TGCGCCAGCAGTGAGTCAGGGGCGGGGAACATTCAGTACTTC. Residues: CASSESGAGNIQYF. This chain links TRBV10-1 with TRBJ2-4, with TRBD2 as a possible D gene (6 bases). Germline lookup yields CDR1 WNHNN and CDR2 SYGVQD (reference sequence). Trimming cost V 0 bases and J 7 bases, with 10 bases left between them. This CDR3 is built from 14 residues.

The CDR3 protein is CASRRNSGSYEQYF. CDR3 sequence (DNA): TGTGCCAGCAGGCGTAATAGCGGATCCTACGAGCAGTACTTC. The genes are TRBV7-2 and TRBJ2-7; tentatively, D is TRBD2 (6 bases). V lost 6 bases and J lost 1, with 13 bases in between. CDR3 size: 14 residues. Per the germline V gene, CDR1 is SGHTA and CDR2 is FQGNSA.

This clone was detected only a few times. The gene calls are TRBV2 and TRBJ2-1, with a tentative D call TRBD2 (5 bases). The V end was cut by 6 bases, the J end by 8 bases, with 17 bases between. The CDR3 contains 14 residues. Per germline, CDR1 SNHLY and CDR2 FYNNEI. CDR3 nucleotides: TGTGCCAGCAGGAAAGAGCGCGGGCCTCATGAGCAGTTCTTC. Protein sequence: CASRKERGPHEQFF.

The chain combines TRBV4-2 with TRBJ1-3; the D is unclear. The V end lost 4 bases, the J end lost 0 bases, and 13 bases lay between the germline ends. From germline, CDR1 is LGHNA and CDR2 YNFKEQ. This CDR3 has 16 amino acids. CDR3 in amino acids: CASSPRVGNSGNTIYF. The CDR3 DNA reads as TGTGCCAGCAGCCCCCGTGTGGGCAACTCTGGAAACACCATATATTTT.

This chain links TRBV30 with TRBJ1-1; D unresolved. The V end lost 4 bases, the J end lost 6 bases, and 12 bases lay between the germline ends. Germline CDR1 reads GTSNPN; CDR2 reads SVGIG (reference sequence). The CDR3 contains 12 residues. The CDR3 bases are TGTGCCTGGATGCCCTTGTGGCCTGAAGCTTTCTTT. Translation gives CAWMPLWPEAFF.

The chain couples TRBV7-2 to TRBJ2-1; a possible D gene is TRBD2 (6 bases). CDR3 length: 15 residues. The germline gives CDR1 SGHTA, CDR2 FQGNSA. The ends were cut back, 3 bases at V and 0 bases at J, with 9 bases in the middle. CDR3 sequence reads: CASSFLRGSYNEQFF. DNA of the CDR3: TGTGCCAGCAGCTTTCTGCGGGGCTCCTACAATGAGCAGTTCTTC.